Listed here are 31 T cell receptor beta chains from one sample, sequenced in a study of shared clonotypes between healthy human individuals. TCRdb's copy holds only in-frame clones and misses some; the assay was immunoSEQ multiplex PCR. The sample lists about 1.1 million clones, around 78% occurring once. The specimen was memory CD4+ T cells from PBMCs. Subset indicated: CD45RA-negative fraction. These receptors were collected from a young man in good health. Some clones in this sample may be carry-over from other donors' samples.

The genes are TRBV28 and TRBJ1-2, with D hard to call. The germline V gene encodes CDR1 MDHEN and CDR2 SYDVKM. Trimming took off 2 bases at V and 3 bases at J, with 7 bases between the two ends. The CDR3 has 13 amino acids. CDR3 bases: TGTGCCAGCAGTTTAAACGGACACTATGGCTACACCTTC. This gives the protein CASSLNGHYGYTF.

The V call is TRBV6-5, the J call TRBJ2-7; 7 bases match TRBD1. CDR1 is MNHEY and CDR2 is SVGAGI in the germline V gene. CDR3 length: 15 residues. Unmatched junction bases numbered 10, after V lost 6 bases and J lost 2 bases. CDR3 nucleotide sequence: TGTGCCAGCAGCCTAACACGGGACAGCACCTACGAGCAGTACTTC. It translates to CASSLTRDSTYEQYF.

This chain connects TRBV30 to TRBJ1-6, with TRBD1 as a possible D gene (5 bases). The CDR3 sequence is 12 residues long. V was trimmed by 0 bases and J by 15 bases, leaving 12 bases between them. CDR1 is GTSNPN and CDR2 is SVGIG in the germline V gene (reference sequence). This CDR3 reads CAWSVRAGHLHF. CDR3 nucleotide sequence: TGTGCCTGGAGTGTAAGAGCCGGACACCTCCACTTT.

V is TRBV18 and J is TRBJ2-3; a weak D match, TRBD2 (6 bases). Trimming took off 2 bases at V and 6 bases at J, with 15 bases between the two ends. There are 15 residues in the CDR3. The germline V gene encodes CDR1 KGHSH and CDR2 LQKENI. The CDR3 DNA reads TGTGCCAGCTCACCAGTCGGGAGCCCGAGGGATACGCAGTATTTT. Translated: CASSPVGSPRDTQYF.

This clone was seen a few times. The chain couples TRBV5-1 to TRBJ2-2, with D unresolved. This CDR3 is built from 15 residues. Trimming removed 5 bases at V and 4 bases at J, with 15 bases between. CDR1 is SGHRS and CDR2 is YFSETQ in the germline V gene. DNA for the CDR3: TGCGCCAGCAGGGGTGCCGGGCCTCCCACCGGGGAGCTGTTTTTT. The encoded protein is CASRGAGPPTGELFF.

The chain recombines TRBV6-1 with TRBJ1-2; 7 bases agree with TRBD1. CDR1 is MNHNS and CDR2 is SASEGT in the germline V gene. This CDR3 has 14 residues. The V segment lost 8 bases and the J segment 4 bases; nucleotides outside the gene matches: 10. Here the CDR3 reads CASSGTTGVYGYTF. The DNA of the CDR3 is TGTGCCAGCTCGGGAACCACAGGGGTCTATGGCTACACCTTC.

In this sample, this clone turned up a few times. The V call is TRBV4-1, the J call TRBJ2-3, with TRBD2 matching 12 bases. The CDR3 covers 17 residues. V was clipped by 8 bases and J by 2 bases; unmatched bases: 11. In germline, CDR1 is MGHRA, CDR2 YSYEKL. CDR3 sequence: CASRTSGTLGNTDTQYF. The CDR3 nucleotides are TGCGCCAGCCGGACTAGCGGGACACTAGGCAACACAGATACGCAGTATTTT.

The CDR3 loop is CASRAQGAGTNEKLFF. DNA of the CDR3: TGTGCCAGCAGGGCTCAGGGGGCTGGGACTAATGAAAAACTGTTTTTT. J is TRBJ1-4 and V is TRBV27; 8 bases align to TRBD1. The ends lost 6 bases at V and 2 bases at J; junction bases unmatched: 8. The germline CDR1 and CDR2 sequences are MNHEY and SMNVEV (reference sequence). The CDR3 totals 16 residues.

CDR3 amino acids: CSVLLPGLGEQYF. Here the CDR3 DNA reads TGCAGCGTCCTTCTCCCAGGACTGGGCGAGCAGTACTTC. The chain uses TRBV29-1 and TRBJ2-7, with a tentative D call TRBD2 (5 bases). Looked up from germline, CDR1 is SQVTM and CDR2 is ANQGSEA. This CDR3 is 13 amino acids long. V was shortened by 6 bases and J by 6 bases, with 18 bases between the two germline ends.

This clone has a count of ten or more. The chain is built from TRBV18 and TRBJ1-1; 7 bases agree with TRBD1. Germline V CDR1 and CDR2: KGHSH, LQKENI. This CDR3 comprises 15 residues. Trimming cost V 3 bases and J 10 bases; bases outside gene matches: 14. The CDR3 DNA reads TGTGCCAGCTCACCCCTGGCGAGGGGGCGGGTTGGAGCTTTCTTT. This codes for CASSPLARGRVGAFF.

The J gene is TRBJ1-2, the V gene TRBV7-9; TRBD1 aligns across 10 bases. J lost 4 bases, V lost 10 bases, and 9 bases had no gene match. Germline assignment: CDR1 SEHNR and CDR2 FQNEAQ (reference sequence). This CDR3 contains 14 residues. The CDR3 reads CATPGDRGGYGYTF. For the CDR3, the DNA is TGTGCCACCCCGGGGGACAGGGGTGGCTATGGCTACACCTTC.

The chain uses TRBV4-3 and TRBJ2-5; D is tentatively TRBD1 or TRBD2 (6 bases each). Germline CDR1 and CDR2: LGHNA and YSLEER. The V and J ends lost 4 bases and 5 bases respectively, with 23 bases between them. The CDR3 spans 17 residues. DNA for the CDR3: TGCGCCAGCAGCCCCTCTCAGGGGAGCGGGTTCAGGGAGACCCAGTACTTC. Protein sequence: CASSPSQGSGFRETQYF.

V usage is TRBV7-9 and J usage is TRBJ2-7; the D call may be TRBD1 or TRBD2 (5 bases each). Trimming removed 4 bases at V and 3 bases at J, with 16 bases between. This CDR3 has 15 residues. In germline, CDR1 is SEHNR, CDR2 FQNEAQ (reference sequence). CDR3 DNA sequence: TGTGCCAGCAGCTCCCGGGACCACCAGTACTACGAGCAGTACTTC. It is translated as CASSSRDHQYYEQYF.

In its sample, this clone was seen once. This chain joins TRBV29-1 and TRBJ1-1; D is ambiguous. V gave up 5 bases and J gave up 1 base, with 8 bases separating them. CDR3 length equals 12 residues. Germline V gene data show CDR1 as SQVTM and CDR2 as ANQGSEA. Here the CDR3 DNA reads TGCAGCGTTCATACAGAGAACACTGAAGCTTTCTTT. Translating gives CSVHTENTEAFF. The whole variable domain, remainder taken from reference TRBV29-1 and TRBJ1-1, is SAVISQKPSRDICQRGTSLTIQCQVDSQVTMMFWYRQQPGQSLTLIATANQGSEATYESGFVIDKFPISRPNLTFSTLTVSNMSPEDSSIYLCSVHTENTEAFFGQGTRLTVV.

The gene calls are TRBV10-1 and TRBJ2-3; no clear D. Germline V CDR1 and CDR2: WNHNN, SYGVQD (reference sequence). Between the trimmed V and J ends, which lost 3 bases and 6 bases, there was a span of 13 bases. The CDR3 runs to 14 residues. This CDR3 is CASSERTLGDTQYF. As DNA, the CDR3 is TGCGCCAGCAGTGAAAGGACCCTAGGGGATACGCAGTATTTT.

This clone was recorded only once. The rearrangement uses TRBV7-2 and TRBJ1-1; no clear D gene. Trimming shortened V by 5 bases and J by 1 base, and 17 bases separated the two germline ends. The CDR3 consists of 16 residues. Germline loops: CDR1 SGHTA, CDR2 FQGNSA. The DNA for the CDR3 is TGTGCCAGCAGCCTCCGCCGGAGCCAAAGGAACACTGAAGCTTTCTTT. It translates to CASSLRRSQRNTEAFF.

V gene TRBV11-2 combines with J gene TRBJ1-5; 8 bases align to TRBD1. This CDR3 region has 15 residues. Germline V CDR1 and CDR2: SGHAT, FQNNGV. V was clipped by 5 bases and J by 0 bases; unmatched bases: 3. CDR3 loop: CASSPGQASNQPQHF. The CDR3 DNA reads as TGTGCCAGCAGCCCGGGACAGGCTAGCAATCAGCCCCAGCATTTT.

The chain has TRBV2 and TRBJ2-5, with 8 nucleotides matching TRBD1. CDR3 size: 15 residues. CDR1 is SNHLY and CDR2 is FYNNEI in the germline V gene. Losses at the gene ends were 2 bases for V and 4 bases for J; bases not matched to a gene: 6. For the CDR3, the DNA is TGTGCCAGCAGTGAAATGGGACAGGTTTTAGAGACCCAGTACTTC. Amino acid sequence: CASSEMGQVLETQYF.

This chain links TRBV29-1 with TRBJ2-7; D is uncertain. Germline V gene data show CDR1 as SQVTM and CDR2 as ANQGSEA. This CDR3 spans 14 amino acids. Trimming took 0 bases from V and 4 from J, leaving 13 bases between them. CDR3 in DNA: TGCAGCGTTGAAGATCGTGGAAATGCATACGAGCAGTACTTC. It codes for CSVEDRGNAYEQYF.

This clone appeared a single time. CDR3 sequence (DNA): TGTGCCAGTCACTCTAGCGGGAGCCATGAGCAGTTCTTC. It codes for CASHSSGSHEQFF. This chain connects TRBV2 to TRBJ2-1, with 10 bases matching TRBD2. The CDR3 totals 13 residues. Trimming removed 9 bases from V and 8 bases from J; junction bases left unmatched: 7. CDR1 is SNHLY, CDR2 FYNNEI, per germline.

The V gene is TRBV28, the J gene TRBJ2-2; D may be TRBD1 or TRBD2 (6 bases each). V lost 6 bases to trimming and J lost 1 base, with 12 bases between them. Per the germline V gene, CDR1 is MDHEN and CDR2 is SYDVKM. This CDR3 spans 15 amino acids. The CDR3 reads CASRGGHGNTGELFF. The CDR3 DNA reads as TGTGCCAGCAGGGGGGGACACGGGAACACCGGGGAGCTGTTTTTT. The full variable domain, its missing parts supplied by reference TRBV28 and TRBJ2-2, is DVKVTQSSRYLVKRTGEKVFLECVQDMDHENMFWYRQDPGLGLRLIYFSYDVKMKEKGDIPEGYSVSREKKERFSLILESASTNQTSMYLCASRGGHGNTGELFFGEGSRLTVL.

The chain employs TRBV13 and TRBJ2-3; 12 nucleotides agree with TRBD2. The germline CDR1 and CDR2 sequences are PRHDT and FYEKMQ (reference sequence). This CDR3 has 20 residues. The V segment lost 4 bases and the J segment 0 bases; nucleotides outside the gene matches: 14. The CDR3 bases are TGTGCCAGCAGCTCGACTAGCGGGAGCGCGGCCTTTGTTAGCACAGATACGCAGTATTTT. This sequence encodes CASSSTSGSAAFVSTDTQYF.

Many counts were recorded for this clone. Here the CDR3 DNA reads TGTGCCAGCAGCATTGTACGGGCTGATACGCAGTATTTT. Translating gives CASSIVRADTQYF. The genes are TRBV11-2 and TRBJ2-3, with unresolved D. Germline CDR1 reads SGHAT; CDR2 reads FQNNGV. Trimming removed 5 bases at V and 6 bases at J, with 12 bases between. The CDR3 loop spans 13 amino acids.

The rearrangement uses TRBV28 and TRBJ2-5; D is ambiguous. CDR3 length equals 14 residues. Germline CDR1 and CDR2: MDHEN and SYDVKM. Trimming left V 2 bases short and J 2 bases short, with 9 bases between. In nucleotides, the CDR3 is TGTGCCAGCAGTTTAACTACGGCACAAGAGACCCAGTACTTC. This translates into CASSLTTAQETQYF.

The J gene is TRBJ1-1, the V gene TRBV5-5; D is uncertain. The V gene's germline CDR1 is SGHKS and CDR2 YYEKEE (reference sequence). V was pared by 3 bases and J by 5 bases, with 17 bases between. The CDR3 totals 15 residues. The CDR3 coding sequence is TGTGCCAGCAGCTACTCCGGGGTAAGTGGGACTGAAGCTTTCTTT. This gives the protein CASSYSGVSGTEAFF.

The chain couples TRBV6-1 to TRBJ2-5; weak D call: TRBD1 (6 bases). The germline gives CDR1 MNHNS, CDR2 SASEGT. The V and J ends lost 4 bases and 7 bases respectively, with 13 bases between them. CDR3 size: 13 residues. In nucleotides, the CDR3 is TGTGCCAGCAGTGGACCAGGGGTTGGGACCCAGTACTTC. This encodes CASSGPGVGTQYF.

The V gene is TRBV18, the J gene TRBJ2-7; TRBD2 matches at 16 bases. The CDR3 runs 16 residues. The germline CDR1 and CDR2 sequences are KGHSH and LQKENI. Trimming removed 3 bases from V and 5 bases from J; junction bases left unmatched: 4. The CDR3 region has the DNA TGTGCCAGCTCACCCGCCGGGACTAGCGGGAGGGACGAGCAGTACTTC. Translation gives CASSPAGTSGRDEQYF. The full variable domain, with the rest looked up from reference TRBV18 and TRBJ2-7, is NAGVMQNPRHLVRRRGQEARLRCSPMKGHSHVYWYRQLPEEGLKFMVYLQKENIIDESGMPKERFSAEFPKEGPSILRIQQVVRGDSAAYFCASSPAGTSGRDEQYFGPGTRLTVT.

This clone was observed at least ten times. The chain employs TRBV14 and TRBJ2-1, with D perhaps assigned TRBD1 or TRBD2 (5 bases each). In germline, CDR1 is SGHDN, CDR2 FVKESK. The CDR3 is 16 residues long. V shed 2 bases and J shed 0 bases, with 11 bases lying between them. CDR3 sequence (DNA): TGTGCCAGCAGCCAATTGGGGGATAGCTCCTACAATGAGCAGTTCTTC. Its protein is CASSQLGDSSYNEQFF.

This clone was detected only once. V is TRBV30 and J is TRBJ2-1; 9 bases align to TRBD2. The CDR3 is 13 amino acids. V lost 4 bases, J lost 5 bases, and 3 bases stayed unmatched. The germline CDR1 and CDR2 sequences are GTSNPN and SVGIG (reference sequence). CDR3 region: CAWNQRGDNEQFF. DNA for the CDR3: TGTGCCTGGAATCAGCGGGGGGACAATGAGCAGTTCTTC.

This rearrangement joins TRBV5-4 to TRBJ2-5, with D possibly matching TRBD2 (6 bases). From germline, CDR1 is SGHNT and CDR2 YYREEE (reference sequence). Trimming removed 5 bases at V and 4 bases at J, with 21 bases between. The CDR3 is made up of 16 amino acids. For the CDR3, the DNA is TGTGCCAGCAGTTTGCCCGGGACTCAAGGAGGAGAGACCCAGTACTTC. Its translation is CASSLPGTQGGETQYF.

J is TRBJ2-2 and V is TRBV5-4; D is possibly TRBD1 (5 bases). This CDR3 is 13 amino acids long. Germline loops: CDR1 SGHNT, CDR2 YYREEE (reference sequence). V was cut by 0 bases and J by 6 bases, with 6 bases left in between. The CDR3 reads CASSLEGPGELFF. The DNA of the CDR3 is TGTGCCAGCAGCTTGGAGGGGCCCGGGGAGCTGTTTTTT.